Only a few counts were recorded for the clone carrying this T cell receptor (beta chain). This record comes from a study of CD8+ T cells in alopecia areata. Study details: Oral tofacitinib, 5 to 10 mg twice daily, was given in an open-label trial.

Alopecia areata patients had lesional scalp punch biopsies and peripheral blood taken from them. It was from PBMCs that CD4+ and CD8+ T cells were sorted. Extraction of RNA preceded its reverse transcription into cDNA, which served as the sequencing template. Produced via immunoSEQ multiplex PCR; TCRdb's table is partial and in-frame only. The table has 160,000 or so clones, more than 45% seen once. Per the germline V gene, CDR1 is SGHNT and CDR2 is YENEEA. Deletions cut 5 bases from V and 4 bases from J, with 14 bases between. The CDR3 contains 14 residues. V usage is TRBV11-3 and J usage is TRBJ1-1; D gene ambiguous. This specimen was CD8+ T cells sorted from blood, taken at week 0. The clonotype comes from a human donor with alopecia areata. The CDR3, as DNA: TGTGCCAGCAGCCCATTGGACTTACTCACTGAAGCTTTCTTT. It encodes CASSPLDLLTEAFF.